This TCR beta chain appears in the sequencing data of a study of T cell repertoires in ileal Crohn's disease. The ends lost 0 bases at V and 7 bases at J; junction bases unmatched: 0. The CDR3 loop spans 13 amino acids. Germline assignment: CDR1 SGHAT and CDR2 FQDESV (reference sequence). The protocol was immunoSEQ multiplex PCR, while the TCRdb copy is restricted to in-frame clones and leaves out a portion. The repertoire consists of about 12,000 clones, with 82% occurring once and the leading ten covering around 9.9%. Time point indicated: neoterminal ileum biopsy at postoperative endoscopy, about 6 months after surgery. The study, taken as a whole, reports: Mucosal expansions were suggested to be mainly CD8 T cells.

Of note for this clone: Its antigen is undetermined.

The chain recombines TRBV11-1 with TRBJ2-4; TRBD1 matches 7 bases. What was sequenced was ileal tissue. This receptor was taken from an adult with Crohn's disease. This chain's CDR3 is CASSLAQGNIQYF. CDR3 nucleotides: TGTGCCAGCAGCTTAGCACAGGGGAACATTCAGTACTTC.